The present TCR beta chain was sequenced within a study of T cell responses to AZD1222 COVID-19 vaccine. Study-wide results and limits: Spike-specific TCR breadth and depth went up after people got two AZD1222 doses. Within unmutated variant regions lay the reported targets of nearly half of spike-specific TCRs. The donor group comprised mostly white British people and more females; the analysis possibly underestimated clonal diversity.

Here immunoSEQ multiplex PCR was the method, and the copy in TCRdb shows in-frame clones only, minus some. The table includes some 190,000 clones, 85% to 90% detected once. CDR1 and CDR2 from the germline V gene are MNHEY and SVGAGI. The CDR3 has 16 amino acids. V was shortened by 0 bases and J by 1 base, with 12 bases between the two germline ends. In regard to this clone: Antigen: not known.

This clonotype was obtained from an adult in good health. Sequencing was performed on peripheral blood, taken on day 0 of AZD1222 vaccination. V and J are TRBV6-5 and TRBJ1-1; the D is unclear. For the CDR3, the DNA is TGTGCCAGCAGTTACTCGTGGTTGGCCGGGAACACTGAAGCTTTCTTT. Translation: CASSYSWLAGNTEAFF.